A selection of T cell receptor beta chains follows, all from one sample in a study of blood T cell repertoires in COVID-19. The method was immunoSEQ multiplex PCR; TCRdb's version includes in-frame clones alone and lacks a portion of them. Among about 440,000 clones listed, around 90% were seen once. The specimen sequenced was PBMCs or T cells enriched from blood (not recorded which). These receptors were collected from a woman younger than 35 with acute COVID-19. The CDR3 runs from the conserved cysteine through the conserved F or W. A D gene is named only where the DNA matches it firmly. Clone size, where shown, is once, few, many, or a class for clones that have expanded.

NA,TRBJ1-2,NA,TRBV20-1,TGCAGTGTCACACCTAACTATGGCTACACCTTC,CSVTPNYGYTF
NA,TRBJ2-7,once,TRBV4-3,TGCGCCAGCAGCCAAGAGGCAGGGACCTACGAGCAGTACTTC,CASSQEAGTYEQYF
TRBD1,TRBJ1-5,NA,TRBV27,TGTGCCAGCAGGAGGGGACAGGGGGGCCAGCCCCAGCATTTT,CASRRGQGGQPQHF
NA,TRBJ2-7,NA,TRBV27,TGTGCCAGCAGTTTAGGGGCCAGCTCCTACGAGCAGTACTTC,CASSLGASSYEQYF
TRBD1,TRBJ2-7,NA,TRBV19,TGTGCCAGTAGTATAGGGGGGACAGTCGAGCAGTACTTC,CASSIGGTVEQYF
NA,TRBJ2-1,NA,TRBV2,TGTGCCAGCAGCCCCCGACCCGTGGAGGAGCAGTTCTTC,CASSPRPVEEQFF
TRBD2,TRBJ2-5,NA,TRBV11-3,TGTGCCAGCAGCTTAGGCGGGGGATTCCAAGAGACCCAGTACTTC,CASSLGGGFQETQYF
TRBD1,TRBJ1-1,NA,TRBV24-1,TGTGCCACCAGTGATGGACAGGGAGACACTGAAGCTTTCTTT,CATSDGQGDTEAFF
NA,TRBJ1-1,NA,TRBV11-2,TGTGCCAGCAGCTTAGATGCGGACACTGAAGCTTTCTTT,CASSLDADTEAFF
TRBD1,TRBJ2-5,NA,TRBV9,TGTGCCAGCAGCGGGACAGGGAGCCAAGAGACCCAGTACTTC,CASSGTGSQETQYF
NA,TRBJ1-6,few,TRBV2,TGTGCCAGCAGGCCCTCCGGGAGTAATTCACCCCTCCACTTT,CASRPSGSNSPLHF
NA,TRBJ2-7,NA,TRBV28,TGTGCCAGCAGATCCTCGGGACAAATAACCTACGAGCAGTACTTC,CASRSSGQITYEQYF
TRBD2,TRBJ2-7,NA,TRBV5-1,TGCGCCAGCAGCCCGGGGACTAGCGAAATCTACGAGCAGTACTTC,CASSPGTSEIYEQYF
NA,TRBJ2-7,NA,TRBV4-1,TGCGCCAGCAGCCAAGAAAGGGGAACACTTGAGCAGTACTTC,CASSQERGTLEQYF
NA,TRBJ2-5,NA,TRBV9,TGTGCCAGCAGCGGACTACAGGGCGTAGCGGGAGAGACCCAGTACTTC,CASSGLQGVAGETQYF
TRBD1,TRBJ2-5,NA,TRBV27,TGTGCCAGCAGTTTATCGACAGGGGTAGGAGAGACCCAGTACTTC,CASSLSTGVGETQYF
TRBD1,TRBJ1-1,NA,TRBV3-1/TRBV3-2,TGTGCCAGCAGCCAAGAAGGGTCCAGGGGGGCGAACACTGAAGCTTTCTTT,CASSQEGSRGANTEAFF
NA,TRBJ1-3,NA,TRBV2,TGTGCCAGCAGTGAATTGGGTCTGAATGTCGGGATGTCTGGAAACACCATATATTTT,CASSELGLNVGMSGNTIYF
NA,TRBJ1-1,NA,TRBV11-2,TGTGCCAGCAGCTTAGTTTCGTTTAGGAACACTGAAGCTTTCTTT,CASSLVSFRNTEAFF
NA,TRBJ1-2,few,TRBV6-5,TGTGCCAGCAGTTACTCGACAGCTAACTATGGCTACACCTTC,CASSYSTANYGYTF
NA,TRBJ1-2,NA,TRBV19,TGTGCCAGTAAAACGACAGAAGCTAACTATGGCTACACCTTC,CASKTTEANYGYTF
NA,TRBJ2-3,NA,TRBV7-9,TGTGCCAGCAGCGTGGCAAGCGGCCGCACAGATACGCAGTATTTT,CASSVASGRTDTQYF
TRBD1,TRBJ1-5,once,TRBV19,TGTGCCAGTAGTATACGAGGGGGCGGGAATCAGCCCCAGCATTTT,CASSIRGGGNQPQHF
NA,TRBJ2-1,NA,TRBV11-2,TGTGCCAGCAGCTTCGGTACCCAGGATGAGCAGTTCTTC,CASSFGTQDEQFF
TRBD1,TRBJ2-1,once,TRBV15,TGTGCCACCAGTCCGGACAGGGTAACCAATGAGCAGTTCTTC,CATSPDRVTNEQFF
NA,TRBJ1-1,once,TRBV11-2,TGTGCCAGCAGCTTAGTTCGCGGGTCGAACACTGAAGCTTTCTTT,CASSLVRGSNTEAFF
TRBD1,TRBJ1-2,NA,TRBV7-2,TGTGCCAGCAGCCCGACAGGGATAAACTATGGCTACACCTTC,CASSPTGINYGYTF
TRBD2,TRBJ2-2,NA,TRBV5-6,TGTGCCAGCAGACGTGAGCGGGAGTCGATCGGGGAGCTGTTTTTT,CASRRERESIGELFF
NA,TRBJ2-5,many,TRBV12-3/TRBV12-4,TGTGCCAGCAGGGGGAGAGAGACCCAGTACTTC,CASRGRETQYF
TRBD2,TRBJ2-7,NA,TRBV19,TGTGCCAGTAGTATCTCGCCTAGCGGGGGGATCTACGAGCAGTACTTC,CASSISPSGGIYEQYF
TRBD1,TRBJ2-7,NA,TRBV28,TGTGCCAGCAGGAGGACAGGGGAGGGCAGCGAGCAGTACTTC,CASRRTGEGSEQYF